Below, 13 T cell receptor beta chains from the same sample are listed, as sequenced in a study of T-cell reconstitution after alpha-beta-depleted transplantation in children listed by TCRdb under 2016. The library was obtained by PCR. For sequencing, an Illumina HiSeq 2500 was employed. TCR libraries were prepared with molecular barcoding, using unique molecular identifiers to normalize TCRbeta repertoire quantification. TCRdb reprocessed the public reads (quality trimming at Q25 with fastp, clone calling with MiXCR) and kept in-frame beta chains. Here each entry gathers all rows of one CDR3 protein and keeps the most common genes and DNA. The sample contains under 400,000 distinct CDR3 sequences, around 25% of them found a single time. The ten largest clonotypes hold roughly 9.8% of the sample. Taken with the paper, the label for treatment or condition translates to: allogeneic hematopoietic cell transplantation with graft depleted of TCRalphabeta T cells and CD19 B cells.

The specimen comprised PBMCs, mostly from graft donor cells, sampled 180 days after TCRalphabeta/CD19-depleted stem cell transplant. The receptors were sampled from a male patient under 18 who had a stem cell transplant for acute lymphoblastic leukemia, so the T cells may come from the graft donor.

The rearrangement links TRBV20-1 to TRBJ2-5; 7 positions match TRBD1. Germline V lookup: CDR1 DFQATT, CDR2 SNEGSKA (reference sequence). Trimming took 0 bases from V and 0 from J; bases not matched to a gene: 7. CDR3 length equals 16 residues. The CDR3 DNA sequence: TGCAGTGCTAGAGATTGGGACAGAAACCACCAAGAGACCCAGTACTTC. This translates into CSARDWDRNHQETQYF.

This clonotype was counted only a few times. The V gene is TRBV10-1, the J gene TRBJ2-5; D not resolved. The CDR3 length is 13 residues. The ends were cut back, 8 bases at V and 4 bases at J, with 14 bases in the middle. Germline V gene sequence: CDR1 WNHNN, CDR2 SYGVQD (reference sequence). In nucleotides, the CDR3 is TGCGCCAGCTCCAATACGGGCCGAGAGACCCAGTACTTC. It is translated as CASSNTGRETQYF.

This chain uses TRBV6-2 or TRBV6-3 with TRBJ2-7, with 8 nucleotides matching TRBD1. The CDR3 sequence is 15 residues long. Trimming cost V 3 bases and J 4 bases; bases outside gene matches: 8. Germline V gives CDR1 MNHEY, CDR2 SVGEGT. The CDR3 DNA reads TGTGCCAGCAGTTATCTCAGGGGGCGCGCATACGAGCAGTACTTC. Translated, it gives CASSYLRGRAYEQYF.

Only a few counts were recorded for this clonotype. The chain combines TRBV15 with TRBJ1-6; D gene unclear. CDR1 LNHNV and CDR2 YYDKDF come from the germline V gene (reference sequence). This CDR3 is built from 14 residues. V lost 3 bases to trimming and J lost 7 bases, with 10 bases between them. CDR3 DNA: TGTGCCACCAGCAGCCGGGATTACAATTCACCCCTCCACTTT. It is translated as CATSSRDYNSPLHF.

This clonotype occurred a few times. This rearrangement joins TRBV6-5 to TRBJ2-2; 7 nucleotides match TRBD2. In germline, CDR1 is MNHEY, CDR2 SVGAGI. The CDR3 totals 17 residues. V gave up 2 bases and J gave up 5 bases; unmatched junction bases: 11. In DNA, the CDR3 is TGTGCCAGCAGTTACCACCAGCCGGGAGGAGGTACCGGGGAGCTGTTTTTT. This encodes CASSYHQPGGGTGELFF.

The chain carries TRBV2 and TRBJ2-7, with 7 bases aligning to TRBD2. V shed 6 bases, J shed 5 bases, and the junction held 10 bases outside the gene matches. This CDR3 has 14 residues. The germline V gene encodes CDR1 SNHLY and CDR2 FYNNEI. The CDR3 coding sequence is TGTGCCAGCAGGCCTAGCGGCCTGGGAGACGAGCAGTACTTC. Its translation: CASRPSGLGDEQYF.

This clonotype was counted at least ten times. The J gene is TRBJ2-3, the V gene TRBV11-3; the D is unclear. Germline V gene data show CDR1 as SGHNT and CDR2 as YENEEA. This CDR3 has 15 residues. V was clipped by 4 bases and J by 0 bases, with 11 bases between them. Here the CDR3 DNA reads TGTGCCAGCAGCTCTAACGTGGCTAGCACAGATACGCAGTATTTT. This gives the protein CASSSNVASTDTQYF.

This clonotype came up a few times. The V and J genes are TRBV21-1 and TRBJ2-7; the table's TRBD1 call for D was not verified on the DNA. TRBV21-1 is a known pseudogene. The CDR3 contains 14 residues. CDR3 nucleotides: TGTGCCAGCAGCAAAGCCCCCAGGGCGTACGAGCAGTACTTC. Its protein product is CASSKAPRAYEQYF.

The chain employs TRBV4-1 and TRBJ2-4, with TRBD1 identical over 8 bases. The CDR3 consists of 16 residues. CDR1 is MGHRA and CDR2 is YSYEKL in the germline V gene. With V trimmed by 3 bases and J by 6 bases, 10 bases remained unmatched. In DNA, the CDR3 is TGCGCCAGCAGCCATCGGACAGGGAAGCTAATAAACATTCAGTACTTC. It specifies CASSHRTGKLINIQYF.

The V gene is TRBV27, the J gene TRBJ2-1; possibly TRBD1 for D (6 bases). Germline V gives CDR1 MNHEY, CDR2 SMNVEV (reference sequence). This CDR3 has 14 residues. The CDR3, as DNA: TGTGCAGCTGAGGGGGTGAGCTCCTACAATGAGCAGTTCTTC. This gives the protein CAAEGVSSYNEQFF.

The chain is built from TRBV13 and TRBJ2-5; no clear D. Germline V gene sequence: CDR1 PRHDT, CDR2 FYEKMQ (reference sequence). The V and J ends lost 5 bases and 5 bases respectively, with 18 bases between them. This CDR3 contains 15 residues. The DNA of the CDR3 is TGTGCCAGCAGCGCCCGTCTGGGTGGGCGTGAGACCCAGTACTTC. Amino acid sequence: CASSARLGGRETQYF.

This clonotype appeared a few times. The chain has TRBV5-1 and TRBJ1-1; D might be TRBD1 (5 bases). The CDR3 is made up of 15 amino acids. Deletions cut 4 bases from V and 3 bases from J, with 16 bases between. Germline V gene data show CDR1 as SGHRS and CDR2 as YFSETQ. CDR3 nucleotide sequence: TGCGCCAGCAGCCCGACAGTGAGGAAGGACACTGAAGCTTTCTTT. Translation: CASSPTVRKDTEAFF.

A few counts support this clonotype. The rearrangement links TRBV13 to TRBJ2-7; the match to TRBD2 covers 9 bases. Germline assignment: CDR1 PRHDT and CDR2 FYEKMQ (reference sequence). This CDR3 has 18 amino acids. The ends lost 3 bases at V and 0 bases at J; junction bases unmatched: 12. This chain's CDR3 is CASSFLTSGSPRSYEQYF. As DNA, the CDR3 is TGTGCCAGCAGCTTTTTGACTAGCGGCTCTCCCCGCTCCTACGAGCAGTACTTC.